This T cell receptor (beta chain) was captured in a study of breast tumors, draining lymph nodes, adjacent tissues. Overall study results and limits: Tumor T cell lymph node origin was a supported hypothesis, not proven.

TCRdb passed the multiplex PCR reads through MiXCR, listing each CDR3 protein once. This sample carries approximately 210,000 distinct CDR3 sequences, less than 40% of them seen once, and the ten largest clones take about 1.4%. V was clipped by 5 bases and J by 8 bases, with 13 bases between them. Germline loops: CDR1 GTSNPN, CDR2 SVGIG (reference sequence). CDR3 length: 12 amino acids. Samples came from axillary lymph nodes draining the breast cancer. This clonotype was seen at least ten times. What it recognizes is unknown. Material for sequencing was axillary lymph node tissue. The chain has TRBV30 and TRBJ2-1, with no clear D. The clonotype comes from a female donor with breast cancer. Some clones in this sample may be carry-over from other donors' samples. CDR3 sequence (DNA): TGTGCCTGGTCTCTCCGAGGCTATGAGCAGTTCTTC. This encodes CAWSLRGYEQFF. Full variable domain (remainder filled in from reference TRBV30 and TRBJ2-1): SQTIHQWPATLVQPVGSPLSLECTVEGTSNPNLYWYRQAAGRGLQLLFYSVGIGQISSEVPQNLSASRPQDRQFILSSKKLLLSDSGFYLCAWSLRGYEQFFGPGTRLTVL.